This T cell receptor beta chain was identified in a study of T cell responses to AZD1222 COVID-19 vaccine. Study as a whole: Analyses pooled second doses at about 4 or about 12 weeks.

General study findings and limits: When two AZD1222 doses had been given, Spike-specific TCR breadth and depth rose.

Turning to this clone: What it binds is not known.

Measured with immunoSEQ multiplex PCR; TCRdb has only the in-frame clones, and not every one. This table holds roughly 150,000 clones, 92% found once. The receptor's source is an adult in good health. Here the sequenced sample was peripheral blood, taken on day 0 of AZD1222 vaccination.

The DNA of the CDR3 is TGTGCCAGCGGGACAGGGCCCTATGGCTACACCTTC. Amino acids: CASGTGPYGYTF. The rearrangement joins TRBV25-1 to TRBJ1-2, with 9 bases identical to TRBD1. Germline CDR1 is MGHDK and CDR2 is SYGVNS. V shed 8 bases and J 4 bases; nucleotides not matched to a gene: 2. The CDR3 covers 12 residues.